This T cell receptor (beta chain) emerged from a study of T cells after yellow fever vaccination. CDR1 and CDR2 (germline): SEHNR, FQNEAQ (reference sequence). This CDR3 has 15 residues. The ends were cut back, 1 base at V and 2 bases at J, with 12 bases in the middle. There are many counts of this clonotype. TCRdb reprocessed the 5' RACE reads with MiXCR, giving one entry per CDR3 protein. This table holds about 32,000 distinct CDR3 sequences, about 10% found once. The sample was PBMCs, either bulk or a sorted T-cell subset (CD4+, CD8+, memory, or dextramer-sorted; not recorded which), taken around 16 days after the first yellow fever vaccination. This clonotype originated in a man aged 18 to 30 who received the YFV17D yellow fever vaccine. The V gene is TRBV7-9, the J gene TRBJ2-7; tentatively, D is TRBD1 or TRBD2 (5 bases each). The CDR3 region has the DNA TGTGCCAGCAGCTTAGAGGTTGGGGGAACCTACGAGCAGTACTTC. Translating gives CASSLEVGGTYEQYF.